This T cell receptor beta chain stems from a study of regulatory T cells in long-lasting Graves disease. Overall study findings and caveats: Only peripheral blood was studied, not thyroid tissue. Only a small sample size was used, which may have cut accuracy. Among the persistent patients, approximately 2,900 public clonotypes were shared, more than the 950 to 1,000 shared among new patients.

Time point denoted: persistent/refractory GD, antithyroid drugs over 5 years with positive TRAb. PBMC RNA served as the TCR library source. Guidelines of the American Thyroid Association were used to diagnose Graves' disease. The CDR3 totals 16 residues. CDR1 and CDR2 from the germline V gene are MRHNA and SNTAGT. Losses at the gene ends were 3 bases for V and 4 bases for J; bases not matched to a gene: 11. As concerns this clonotype: The antigen remains undetermined.

CDR3-region Arm-PCR and iRepertoire HTBI primers produced the TCR beta libraries. TCRdb recomputed calls from the multiplex PCR reads with MiXCR, one row per CDR3 protein. The sample lists some 330,000 distinct CDR3 sequences, about 23% occurring once. The sequencing here drew on peripheral blood mononuclear cells (PBMCs), taken when the disease was refractory, from a patient treated with antithyroid drugs. This TCR was sampled from a woman aged 40 to 55 with Graves disease. This chain uses TRBV6-4 with TRBJ2-5, with 7 nucleotides matching TRBD2. As DNA, the CDR3 is TGTGCCAGCAGTGATGGGGACTATCCGGGGGGAGAGACCCAGTACTTC. Its protein is CASSDGDYPGGETQYF.